The 6 T cell receptor beta chains below all came from one sample that was sequenced in a study of cytomegalovirus exposure and HLA in healthy donors. The PCR was carried out with 60 Vbeta primers and 13 Jbeta primers. Profiling relied on immunoSEQ multiplex PCR, and the TCRdb table lists in-frame clones only, not all of them. The sample records 100,000 to 120,000 clones, around 87% being singletons. Sequencing used PBMCs. The source is a man aged 35-49 years in good health and CMV-seronegative.

V and J are TRBV7-8 and TRBJ1-1, with D maybe TRBD1 (6 bases). The germline V and J ends were trimmed by 6 bases and 0 bases, with 26 bases remaining between them. Germline V CDR1 and CDR2: SGHVS, FQNEAQ. The CDR3 covers 19 residues. CDR3 residues: CASRLRGGPPRLMNTEAFF. The CDR3 DNA sequence: TGTGCCAGCAGGTTAAGGGGGGGCCCCCCTCGACTGATGAACACTGAAGCTTTCTTT. Together with reference TRBV7-8 and TRBJ1-1, the CDR3 gives the full variable domain: GAGVSQSPRYKVAKRGQDVALRCDPISGHVSLFWYQQALGQGPEFLTYFQNEAQLDKSGLPSDRFFAERPEGSVSTLKIQRTQQEDSAVYLCASRLRGGPPRLMNTEAFFGQGTRLTVV.

The table lists this clone with a count of one. This chain joins TRBV6-1 and TRBJ1-2, with TRBD1 matching over 8 bases. The CDR3 contains 14 residues. V dropped 6 bases and J dropped 0; count of bases not matched to a gene: 3. The germline V gene has CDR1 MNHNS and CDR2 SASEGT. In DNA form, the CDR3 reads TGTGCCAGCAGGGACAGGGCCCCTAACTATGGCTACACCTTC. It is translated as CASRDRAPNYGYTF.

The rearrangement links TRBV14 to TRBJ1-6; D is unclear. Germline lookup yields CDR1 SGHDN and CDR2 FVKESK. The germline V and J ends were trimmed by 5 bases and 10 bases, with 21 bases remaining between them. The CDR3 runs to 16 residues. The CDR3 DNA follows: TGTGCCAGCAGCTCCATCATGACCGGGAACTTATCACCCCTCCACTTT. It codes for CASSSIMTGNLSPLHF. The whole variable domain, filled in from reference TRBV14 and TRBJ1-6, reads EAGVTQFPSHSVIEKGQTVTLRCDPISGHDNLYWYRRVMGKEIKFLLHFVKESKQDESGMPNNRFLAERTGGTYSTLKVQPAELEDSGVYFCASSSIMTGNLSPLHFGNGTRLTVT.

This clone was counted only a few times. V is TRBV30 and J is TRBJ2-5; 10 bases map to TRBD2. With 2 bases clipped from V and 4 bases from J, the junction kept 4 bases outside the gene matches. Germline V CDR1 and CDR2: GTSNPN, SVGIG (reference sequence). This CDR3 is built from 14 residues. The chain's CDR3 is CAWSRSGGVETQYF. CDR3 bases: TGTGCCTGGAGTCGAAGCGGGGGGGTAGAGACCCAGTACTTC.

V is TRBV5-4 and J is TRBJ2-1; TRBD1 matches at 8 bases. CDR3 length: 13 residues. Unmatched junction bases numbered 5, after V lost 4 bases and J lost 8 bases. Germline CDR1 SGHNT, CDR2 YYREEE (reference sequence). The CDR3 coding sequence is TGTGCCAGCAGCATCGGACAGGGCGATGAGCAGTTCTTC. The encoded protein is CASSIGQGDEQFF.

There are a few counts of this clone. The genes are TRBV5-5 and TRBJ1-1, with 10 bases that match TRBD1. The V gene's germline CDR1 is SGHKS and CDR2 YYEKEE (reference sequence). This CDR3 is 14 amino acids long. V dropped 5 bases and J dropped 9; count of bases not matched to a gene: 10. CDR3 sequence (DNA): TGTGCCAGCAGTTGGGACAGGGGTATTGGACAAGCTTTCTTT. Translation: CASSWDRGIGQAFF.